These 12 T cell receptor beta chains came from one sample sequenced in a study of control samples from healthy donors and cancer patients. The assay was immunoSEQ multiplex PCR, and TCRdb's table has in-frame clones only and misses some. The sample yields 40,000 to 60,000 clones, about nine tenths seen once. The sequenced material came from PBMCs. The receptors stem from a man in his 60s with head and neck cancer.

The V gene is TRBV27, the J gene TRBJ2-1; TRBD2 matches 9 bases. J lost 8 bases, V lost 1 base, and 6 bases had no gene match. The CDR3 has 15 residues. CDR1 is MNHEY and CDR2 is SMNVEV in the germline V gene (reference sequence). The CDR3 sequence is CASSLLVAGADEQFF. CDR3 nucleotides: TGTGCCAGCAGTTTATTGGTAGCGGGAGCCGATGAGCAGTTCTTC.

This clone was seen more than once but under ten times. The chain is built from TRBV27 and TRBJ2-7, with 9 bases identical to TRBD1. J was trimmed by 3 bases and V by 0 bases; bases with no gene match: 3. In germline, CDR1 is MNHEY, CDR2 SMNVEV (reference sequence). CDR3 size: 15 residues. CDR3 DNA: TGTGCCAGCAGTTTATCGTGGACAGGGGACTACGAGCAGTACTTC. This codes for CASSLSWTGDYEQYF.

The V call is TRBV7-9, the J call TRBJ1-1; weak D call: TRBD1 (5 bases). This CDR3 region has 14 residues. Germline CDR1 and CDR2: SEHNR and FQNEAQ (reference sequence). The V gene lost 3 bases and the J gene lost 4 bases, with 12 bases spanning the gap. CDR3 residues: CASSFRSRGTEAFF. CDR3 nucleotides: TGTGCCAGCAGCTTTCGTTCTAGGGGCACTGAAGCTTTCTTT.

V is TRBV27 and J is TRBJ2-7, with a weak D call TRBD1 (5 bases). In germline, CDR1 is MNHEY, CDR2 SMNVEV (reference sequence). V was cut by 5 bases and J by 5 bases, with 22 bases left in between. The CDR3 has 16 amino acids. CDR3 region: CASSTTTDTRVHEQYF. In DNA form, the CDR3 reads TGTGCCAGCAGTACAACAACGGACACCCGAGTCCACGAGCAGTACTTC.

The rearrangement uses TRBV5-1 and TRBJ2-3, with a tentative D call TRBD1 (6 bases). The CDR3 spans 16 residues. From germline, CDR1 is SGHRS and CDR2 YFSETQ. V dropped 0 bases and J dropped 1 base, with 12 bases sitting between them. The CDR3 region is CASSLEGRGRTDTQYF. CDR3 DNA: TGCGCCAGCAGCTTGGAAGGCAGGGGCCGCACAGATACGCAGTATTTT.

V gene TRBV6-1 combines with J gene TRBJ2-3; 8 nucleotides align to TRBD2. The trim removed 2 bases at V and 0 bases at J, leaving 7 bases unmatched. CDR1 and CDR2 from the germline V gene are MNHNS and SASEGT. CDR3 length: 17 residues. CDR3 amino acids: CASSERPSGYSTDTQYF. The CDR3 DNA reads as TGTGCCAGCAGTGAACGGCCTAGCGGGTATAGCACAGATACGCAGTATTTT.

The chain recombines TRBV7-9 with TRBJ1-2; possibly TRBD1 for D (5 bases). Trimming removed 7 bases from V and 2 bases from J, with 14 bases in between. The germline CDR1 and CDR2 sequences are SEHNR and FQNEAQ (reference sequence). CDR3 length: 14 residues. DNA for the CDR3: TGTGCCAGCAACCGTGGGGAGGGGAACTATGGCTACACCTTC. Translation gives CASNRGEGNYGYTF.

V and J are TRBV6-1 and TRBJ1-1, with D unresolved. The CDR3 spans 14 residues. Trimming stripped 2 bases from V and 4 bases from J, with 11 bases between. Germline values: CDR1 MNHNS, CDR2 SASEGT. The CDR3 nucleotides are TGTGCCAGCAGTGAAAGGGTGTTAGGCACTGAAGCTTTCTTT. Residues: CASSERVLGTEAFF.

The rearrangement links TRBV29-1 to TRBJ1-1, with D perhaps matching TRBD1 (6 bases). V was trimmed by 5 bases and J by 2 bases, leaving 18 bases between them. Germline lookup yields CDR1 SQVTM and CDR2 ANQGSEA. There are 15 residues in the CDR3. Here the CDR3 DNA reads TGCAGCGTTCGGTATTTAGGACAGCCAAACACTGAAGCTTTCTTT. It yields the protein CSVRYLGQPNTEAFF.

This clone appeared once. The chain joins TRBV7-9 to TRBJ2-3; 11 bases map to TRBD2. This CDR3 is built from 15 residues. V lost 5 bases to trimming and J lost 2 bases; unmatched junction nucleotides: 3. Germline V gene lookup returns CDR1 SEHNR and CDR2 FQNEAQ (reference sequence). CDR3 sequence: CASSPTSGDTDTQYF. CDR3 bases: TGTGCCAGCAGCCCGACTAGCGGGGACACAGATACGCAGTATTTT.

V usage is TRBV5-1 and J usage is TRBJ2-7, with 10 bases aligning to TRBD1. V trimming: 4 bases; J trimming: 3 bases; junction bases outside the gene matches: 10. This CDR3 spans 16 amino acids. Germline V gives CDR1 SGHRS, CDR2 YFSETQ. The CDR3 is CASSPITGTGVYEQYF. CDR3 bases: TGCGCCAGCAGCCCCATCACCGGGACAGGGGTCTACGAGCAGTACTTC.

This chain connects TRBV6-5 to TRBJ1-5; maybe TRBD1 (5 bases). The CDR3 runs 13 residues. Germline V lookup: CDR1 MNHEY, CDR2 SVGAGI. V lost 4 bases and J lost 7, with 11 bases in between. The CDR3 nucleotides read TGTGCCAGCAGTTTTGGGACCAACCAGCCCCAGCATTTT. This gives the protein CASSFGTNQPQHF.